The text below deals with one TCR beta chain. Its specificity is not known. This entry is derived from a study of T-cell reconstitution after alpha-beta-depleted transplantation in children. The TCRbeta library was prepared with unique molecular identifiers. Each CDR3 protein is one row after TCRdb ran MiXCR on the PCR reads. The sample records some 440,000 distinct CDR3 sequences, under 20% being singletons. Study-wide results and limits: T-cell counts and diversity at one year following transplant were attributed mainly to newly produced T cells. Roughly two months post-transplant, alpha-beta T cells reportedly originated from several hundred graft clones that had expanded. The study traced high day-60 TCRbeta diversity in some patients to surviving recipient T cells and thymic progenitors.

This sequence was found in a boy in the first two years of life who had a stem cell transplant for Wiskott-Aldrich syndrome, so the T cells may come from the graft donor. The starting material was PBMCs, mostly from graft donor cells, obtained 360 days after TCRalphabeta/CD19-depleted stem cell transplant.

CDR3 nucleotide sequence: TGTGCCAGCTCACCACCCGGCCAGGGCGGTATTCAGTACTTC. Translation gives CASSPPGQGGIQYF. The genes are TRBV18 and TRBJ2-5, with D perhaps TRBD1 (5 bases). The germline gives CDR1 KGHSH, CDR2 LQKENI. Trimming cost V 0 bases and J 11 bases, with 16 bases left between them. CDR3 length equals 14 residues.